A single sample is the source of the 9 T cell receptor beta chains below, sequenced in a study of human T cells and chemical hapten exposure. Via MiXCR, TCRdb re-called the RACE reads, giving one row per CDR3 protein. The sample yields some 400,000 distinct CDR3 sequences, roughly 4.8% seen once. The time point was: patch test 1, 2 weeks after DPC sensitization. As for treatment: therapeutic diphenylcyclopropenone sensitization with weekly scalp DPC. Source: whole blood, taken in connection with sensitization to the hapten diphenylcyclopropenone (DPC). These TCRs come from a woman aged 45-65 years with alopecia areata. Some clones in this sample may be carry-over from other donors' samples.

This clonotype was seen more than once but under ten times. The chain carries TRBV2 and TRBJ1-3, with D perhaps TRBD1 (5 bases). Germline-derived CDR1 and CDR2 are SNHLY and FYNNEI. The CDR3 extends over 14 amino acids. V lost 4 bases, J lost 0 bases, and 7 bases lay in between. CDR3 DNA: TGTGCCAGCAGTGGACAGTCCTCTGGAAACACCATATATTTT. This translates into CASSGQSSGNTIYF.

This clonotype has more than one count but fewer than ten. The rearrangement links TRBV7-2 to TRBJ1-1; no clear D gene. The germline V gene has CDR1 SGHTA and CDR2 FQGNSA. The V end was cut by 0 bases, the J end by 0 bases, with 8 bases between. The CDR3 is 15 residues long. DNA for the CDR3: TGTGCCAGCAGCTTAGCGCAGGCAGTGAACACTGAAGCTTTCTTT. Protein product: CASSLAQAVNTEAFF.

This clonotype was found a few times. The V and J genes are TRBV5-1 and TRBJ2-7, with D possibly being TRBD2 (6 bases). Germline values: CDR1 SGHRS, CDR2 YFSETQ. Trimming took 4 bases from V and 0 from J, leaving 20 bases between them. The CDR3 consists of 17 residues. The CDR3 DNA follows: TGCGCCAGCAGCCGGTCCCAAGCGGGCCAAATCTCCTACGAGCAGTACTTC. Protein sequence: CASSRSQAGQISYEQYF. The entire variable domain, with the rest obtained from reference TRBV5-1 and TRBJ2-7, is as follows: KAGVTQTPRYLIKTRGQQVTLSCSPISGHRSVSWYQQTPGQGLQFLFEYFSETQRNKGNFPGRFSGRQFSNSRSEMNVSTLELGDSALYLCASSRSQAGQISYEQYFGPGTRLTVT.

There are many counts of this clonotype. The junction and the germline gene differ at one end; a read error may be behind it. This rearrangement joins TRBV29-1 to TRBJ2-3; D is perhaps TRBD1 (7 bases). Germline values: CDR1 SQVTM, CDR2 ANQGSEA. The CDR3 is made up of 13 amino acids. Here the CDR3 DNA reads TGCAGCCTTGAGGAGGGGGCAGGAGATACGCAGTATTTT. Translation: CSLEEGAGDTQYF.

This clonotype was seen a handful of times. The chain links TRBV6-5 to TRBJ2-3; no clear D. This CDR3 is built from 13 residues. The V and J ends lost 5 bases and 1 base respectively, with 7 bases between them. Per the germline V gene, CDR1 is MNHEY and CDR2 is SVGAGI. CDR3 amino acids: CASSMTGTDTQYF. CDR3 nucleotide sequence: TGTGCCAGCAGTATGACGGGCACAGATACGCAGTATTTT.

The chain recombines TRBV27 with TRBJ2-7; TRBD2 agrees at 9 bases. This CDR3 is 14 amino acids long. Germline trimming cut 6 bases from V and 2 bases from J; bases unmatched to any gene: 5. Germline CDR1 and CDR2: MNHEY and SMNVEV (reference sequence). The DNA for the CDR3 is TGTGCCAGCAGAGTGGCTAGCGGGGCCTACGAGCAGTACTTC. As protein: CASRVASGAYEQYF.

This clonotype came up many times. The CDR3 DNA sequence: TGTGCCAGCAACACAGGGGGCAACGATGGGAACACTGAAGCTTTCTTT. Translation gives CASNTGGNDGNTEAFF. V gene TRBV3-1 combines with J gene TRBJ1-1; 9 bases are shared with TRBD1. Germline V gene sequence: CDR1 LGHDT, CDR2 YNNKEL (reference sequence). CDR3 length: 16 residues. Germline trimming cut 7 bases from V and 1 base from J; bases unmatched to any gene: 10.

In this sample, this clonotype turned up a few times. This chain joins TRBV6-5 and TRBJ2-1, with 10 nucleotides matching TRBD2. Per the germline V gene, CDR1 is MNHEY and CDR2 is SVGAGI. The CDR3 consists of 15 residues. J lost 4 bases, V lost 5 bases, and 5 bases had no gene match. CDR3 DNA sequence: TGTGCCAGCAGTGCAGGACTAGCGGATTACAATGAGCAGTTCTTC. It encodes CASSAGLADYNEQFF.

This clonotype has a count of ten or more. V usage is TRBV6-5 and J usage is TRBJ2-7; D tentatively fits TRBD1 or TRBD2 (5 bases each). The V end lost 6 bases, the J end lost 2 bases, and 11 bases lay between the germline ends. This CDR3 comprises 13 residues. Per the germline V gene, CDR1 is MNHEY and CDR2 is SVGAGI. CDR3 loop: CASRERGPYEQYF. In nucleotides, the CDR3 is TGTGCCAGCAGAGAGAGGGGTCCCTACGAGCAGTACTTC.